The present T cell receptor beta chain was sequenced within a study of shared clonotypes between healthy human individuals. A single count supports this clone. What it binds is unknown. Per germline, CDR1 MDHEN and CDR2 SYDVKM. This CDR3 comprises 13 residues. V lost 1 base, J lost 7 bases, and 8 bases lay in between. Execution of the assay was at deep level. Replicate PCRs from sorted subsets contained 200 ng DNA, which is some 30,000 T cell genomes. The data were produced by immunoSEQ multiplex PCR, yet TCRdb's version contains in-frame clones alone and is incomplete. The table includes around 2,000,000 clones, 90% to 95% detected once. Whole-study findings and limits: The study's rarefaction showed incomplete sorted-subset sequencing despite large depth. Clonotype sharing among donors was thought likely to change with sequencing depth.

This TCR derives from a young man in good health. The J gene is TRBJ1-5, the V gene TRBV28; no clear D gene. Input material: naive CD4+ T cells sorted from blood. Subset given: CD45RA+ positively selected. Here the CDR3 reads CASSLFFQQPQHF. The CDR3 DNA is TGTGCCAGCAGTTTATTCTTCCAGCAGCCCCAGCATTTT. The full variable domain, its missing parts supplied by reference TRBV28 and TRBJ1-5, is DVKVTQSSRYLVKRTGEKVFLECVQDMDHENMFWYRQDPGLGLRLIYFSYDVKMKEKGDIPEGYSVSREKKERFSLILESASTNQTSMYLCASSLFFQQPQHFGDGTRLSIL.